This T cell receptor beta chain stems from a study of T-cell memory formation after mild COVID-19. Notes on the study in general: Later expanders leaned CD4+, whereas clones that contracted between day 15 and 85 were balanced CD4/CD8. Clones that contracted clustered mainly in CM and EM if CD4+ and in EMRA if CD8+.

TCRdb reprocessed the 5' RACE reads with MiXCR, giving one entry per CDR3 protein. The repertoire consists of under 700,000 distinct CDR3 sequences, with about 20% occurring once and the leading ten covering 9.5% to 15%. V lost 1 base, J lost 2 bases, and 11 bases lay in between. This CDR3 has 15 residues. Germline lookup yields CDR1 SGHAT and CDR2 FQNNGV. About this clonotype itself: Its matching antigen is unknown.

The V call is TRBV11-2, the J call TRBJ1-2; possibly TRBD1 for D (5 bases). This TCR was recovered from an adult woman who had mild COVID-19 (a few samples of this study predate the infection). Cell type and time point are not known. The sample was PBMCs or a T cell subset sorted from them (not recorded which). The CDR3 coding sequence is TGTGCCAGCAGCTTAGGGACAACTCAAAACTATGGCTACACCTTC. Translated: CASSLGTTQNYGYTF.